The T cell receptor (beta chain) under discussion was sequenced for a study of beta chain features in type 1 diabetes. General study points: Sequencing of cDNA might inflate the share of cells that strongly express TCR. When VDJ junctions were examined, type 1 diabetes patients showed fewer insertions and more deletions. Type 1 diabetes patients showed a moderate but significant shortening of TCRB CDR3s in all four CD4+ subsets.

A single heparinised blood sample, averaging approximately 0.12 L, was obtained per donor. CDR1 and CDR2 from the germline V gene are SGHTA and FQGNSA. V lost 3 bases, J lost 5 bases, and 8 bases lay in between. The CDR3 is 13 amino acids. In this sample, this clone turned up a few times. The antigen remains undetermined. The sequenced template was cDNA made from the entire isolated RNA. Libraries were prepared by immunoSEQ multiplex PCR; TCRdb keeps only in-frame clonotypes and omits some of them. Altogether a few hundred thousand clones are present, roughly 12% being singletons, with the ten largest covering 0.01%.

Sequencing was performed on naive CD4+ T cells from blood. The sequence derives from a woman aged 18-35 years with type 1 diabetes. This rearrangement joins TRBV7-2 to TRBJ1-5, with D possibly matching TRBD1 (5 bases). The CDR3 DNA reads as TGTGCCAGCAGCTTCCGACAGTATCAGCCCCAGCATTTT. It specifies CASSFRQYQPQHF.